The next 19 T cell receptor beta chains were all read from a single sample in a study of blood T cell repertoires in COVID-19. Repertoires were generated with immunoSEQ multiplex PCR, while TCRdb's copy carries only in-frame clones and drops some. The sample includes around 230,000 clones, 89% of them seen just once. The sequencing input was PBMCs or T cells enriched from blood (not recorded which). These receptors originate from a woman aged 30 to 39 with acute COVID-19.

The chain is built from TRBV28 and TRBJ1-5; no firm D call. CDR3 length: 14 amino acids. V shed 7 bases and J shed 3 bases, with 13 bases lying between them. The germline CDR1 and CDR2 sequences are MDHEN and SYDVKM. CDR3 loop: CASTVSNPNQPQHF. The DNA of the CDR3 is TGTGCCAGCACCGTATCTAACCCCAATCAGCCCCAGCATTTT. Full variable domain (outside the CDR3, taken from reference TRBV28 and TRBJ1-5): DVKVTQSSRYLVKRTGEKVFLECVQDMDHENMFWYRQDPGLGLRLIYFSYDVKMKEKGDIPEGYSVSREKKERFSLILESASTNQTSMYLCASTVSNPNQPQHFGDGTRLSIL.

This clone was found a few times. The J gene is TRBJ2-2, the V gene TRBV19; D not resolved. Trimming stripped 1 base from V and 3 bases from J, with 9 bases between. Per the germline V gene, CDR1 is LNHDA and CDR2 is SQIVND (reference sequence). CDR3 length equals 15 residues. CDR3 nucleotide sequence: TGTGCCAGTAGTATAGCCAGCGTCGACACCGGGGAGCTGTTTTTT. This sequence encodes CASSIASVDTGELFF.

The rearrangement links TRBV7-8 to TRBJ1-1; D remains ambiguous. The V gene lost 5 bases and the J gene lost 2 bases, with 12 bases spanning the gap. Germline V gives CDR1 SGHVS, CDR2 FQNEAQ. The CDR3 is 14 residues long. The DNA of the CDR3 is TGTGCCAGCAGCAGGCGGATAGATAACACTGAAGCTTTCTTT. Protein sequence: CASSRRIDNTEAFF.

The chain links TRBV18 to TRBJ1-1; TRBD1 agrees at 9 bases. Germline CDR1 KGHSH, CDR2 LQKENI. Losses at the gene ends were 5 bases for V and 6 bases for J; bases not matched to a gene: 10. CDR3 size: 15 residues. The CDR3 coding sequence is TGTGCCAGCTCAACGCCCCCGGGACAGGGTCCTGAAGCTTTCTTT. Its protein is CASSTPPGQGPEAFF.

This CDR3 reads CASRPGQTRYGYTF. The CDR3 DNA is TGTGCCAGTAGGCCTGGACAGACCCGCTATGGCTACACCTTC. V is TRBV19 and J is TRBJ1-2, with a weak D call TRBD1 (6 bases). The CDR3 has 14 amino acids. V was cut by 6 bases and J by 4 bases, with 15 bases left in between. The germline V gene encodes CDR1 LNHDA and CDR2 SQIVND (reference sequence).

The chain links TRBV24-1 to TRBJ1-2; maybe TRBD1 (5 bases). The V gene lost 2 bases and the J gene lost 6 bases, with 9 bases spanning the gap. CDR3 length equals 13 residues. From germline, CDR1 is KGHDR and CDR2 SFDVKD. This CDR3 is CATSDSTRDGYTF. The DNA of the CDR3 is TGTGCCACCAGTGATTCTACCAGGGATGGCTACACCTTC.

J is TRBJ1-2 and V is TRBV18; 7 bases align to TRBD1. The CDR3 covers 14 residues. J gave up 8 bases and V 5 bases, and 11 bases lay outside the gene matches. Germline CDR1 and CDR2: KGHSH and LQKENI. This CDR3 reads CASSSNQGVRGYTF. In DNA form, the CDR3 reads TGTGCCAGCTCATCCAATCAGGGGGTCCGGGGCTACACCTTC. The variable domain in full, completed from reference TRBV18 and TRBJ1-2, reads NAGVMQNPRHLVRRRGQEARLRCSPMKGHSHVYWYRQLPEEGLKFMVYLQKENIIDESGMPKERFSAEFPKEGPSILRIQQVVRGDSAAYFCASSSNQGVRGYTFGSGTRLTVV.

V and J are TRBV11-2 and TRBJ2-2, with 9 bases fitting TRBD1. The trim removed 6 bases at V and 6 bases at J, leaving 8 bases unmatched. The CDR3 is 15 residues long. Germline CDR1 reads SGHAT; CDR2 reads FQNNGV. CDR3 nucleotide sequence: TGTGCCAGCAGACCCCCGGGACAGGGTGCCGGGGAGCTGTTTTTT. As protein: CASRPPGQGAGELFF. Full variable domain (rest looked up from reference TRBV11-2 and TRBJ2-2): EAGVAQSPRYKIIEKRQSVAFWCNPISGHATLYWYQQILGQGPKLLIQFQNNGVVDDSQLPKDRFSAERLKGVDSTLKIQPAKLEDSAVYLCASRPPGQGAGELFFGEGSRLTVL.

The rearrangement uses TRBV4-2 and TRBJ1-5, with no clear D. In germline, CDR1 is LGHNA, CDR2 YNFKEQ. The CDR3 covers 16 residues. V shed 0 bases and J shed 0 bases, with 9 bases lying between them. The CDR3: CASSQDGLYSNQPQHF. The CDR3 coding sequence is TGTGCCAGCAGCCAAGACGGGTTGTATAGCAATCAGCCCCAGCATTTT.

The gene calls are TRBV28 and TRBJ2-5; maybe TRBD2 (5 bases). The CDR3 length is 15 residues. V lost 4 bases and J 4 bases, leaving 16 bases between the germline ends. Germline V gives CDR1 MDHEN, CDR2 SYDVKM. CDR3 in amino acids: CASSSSPKRGETQYF. DNA of the CDR3: TGTGCCAGCAGTTCTAGCCCTAAACGGGGAGAGACCCAGTACTTC.

V is TRBV3-1 (or the pseudogene TRBV3-2) and J is TRBJ1-6; D is perhaps TRBD1 (6 bases). Germline V gene data show CDR1 as LGHDT and CDR2 as YNNKEL (reference sequence). The CDR3 has 17 residues. Trimming stripped 0 bases from V and 2 bases from J, with 11 bases between. CDR3 nucleotides: TGTGCCAGCAGCCAAGACGTAGGGGGTACCTATAATTCACCCCTCCACTTT. Amino acids: CASSQDVGGTYNSPLHF.

The chain joins TRBV27 to TRBJ1-4; 7 bases are a match to TRBD1. The CDR3 is made up of 15 amino acids. Germline CDR1 and CDR2: MNHEY and SMNVEV (reference sequence). V gave up 4 bases and J gave up 8 bases; unmatched junction bases: 10. CDR3 amino acids: CASSYNRGSREKLFF. The CDR3 DNA follows: TGTGCCAGCAGTTACAACAGGGGATCAAGGGAAAAACTGTTTTTT.

This clone has a single count. The chain joins TRBV7-6 to TRBJ2-7; possibly TRBD2 for D (5 bases). The CDR3 loop spans 15 amino acids. Germline CDR1 and CDR2: SGHVS and FNYEAQ. The V end lost 2 bases, the J end lost 6 bases, and 17 bases lay between the germline ends. CDR3 in DNA: TGTGCCAGCAGCTTATCATTGGCTAGCAACCTCGAGCAGTACTTC. As protein: CASSLSLASNLEQYF. The entire variable domain, with the rest obtained from reference TRBV7-6 and TRBJ2-7, is as follows: GAGVSQSPRYKVTKRGQDVALRCDPISGHVSLYWYRQALGQGPEFLTYFNYEAQQDKSGLPNDRFSAERPEGSISTLTIQRTEQRDSAMYRCASSLSLASNLEQYFGPGTRLTVT.

The chain is built from TRBV3-1 (or the pseudogene TRBV3-2) and TRBJ2-1; no clear D. In germline, CDR1 is LGHDT, CDR2 YNNKEL (reference sequence). This CDR3 has 16 amino acids. Trimming took 3 bases from V and 8 from J, leaving 20 bases between them. CDR3 residues: CASSHPVTTPSDEQFF. CDR3 nucleotide sequence: TGTGCCAGCAGCCACCCGGTTACTACCCCGAGTGATGAGCAGTTCTTC.

There are a few counts of this clone. This sequence joins TRBV5-1 and TRBJ2-7, with a weak D call TRBD2 (5 bases). Trimming cost V 0 bases and J 0 bases, with 13 bases left between them. In germline, CDR1 is SGHRS, CDR2 YFSETQ. The CDR3 covers 16 residues. This CDR3 reads CASSLDPDGNSYEQYF. The CDR3 region has the DNA TGCGCCAGCAGCTTGGACCCGGACGGGAACTCCTACGAGCAGTACTTC.

This chain links TRBV5-1 with TRBJ1-1, with D perhaps matching TRBD1 (5 bases). The CDR3 extends over 14 amino acids. The germline CDR1 and CDR2 sequences are SGHRS and YFSETQ. V was trimmed by 5 bases and J by 4 bases, leaving 15 bases between them. The CDR3 coding sequence is TGCGCCAGCAGTACCGACAGCGAAGGCACTGAAGCTTTCTTT. As protein: CASSTDSEGTEAFF.

This sequence joins TRBV5-4 and TRBJ1-2; 11 positions match TRBD1. The length of the CDR3 is 15 residues. The V gene end was trimmed by 1 base and the J gene end by 5 bases; junction bases not matched to a gene: 4. Germline assignment: CDR1 SGHNT and CDR2 YYREEE (reference sequence). The CDR3 sequence is CASSLLGQGGYGYTF. The CDR3 DNA is TGTGCCAGCAGCTTGTTGGGACAGGGGGGTTATGGCTACACCTTC.

CDR3 in amino acids: CASSPRSLRYEQYF. CDR3 in DNA: TGTGCCAGCAGCCCTAGGAGTTTACGCTACGAGCAGTACTTC. V is TRBV7-9 and J is TRBJ2-7; unclear D gene. Per germline, CDR1 SEHNR and CDR2 FQNEAQ (reference sequence). The CDR3 spans 14 residues. V shed 5 bases and J shed 3 bases, with 14 bases lying between them. Full variable domain (missing parts from reference TRBV7-9 and TRBJ2-7): DTGVSQNPRHKITKRGQNVTFRCDPISEHNRLYWYRQTLGQGPEFLTYFQNEAQLEKSRLLSDRFSAERPKGSFSTLEIQRTEQGDSAMYLCASSPRSLRYEQYFGPGTRLTVT.

CDR3 sequence reads: CATSRASKEQFF. The CDR3 DNA is TGTGCCACCAGCAGAGCTAGCAAGGAGCAGTTCTTC. The chain has TRBV15 and TRBJ2-1; D possibly corresponds to TRBD2 (5 bases). This CDR3 spans 12 amino acids. Germline V gene sequence: CDR1 LNHNV, CDR2 YYDKDF (reference sequence). Trimming took 1 base from V and 10 from J, leaving 8 bases between them.